The rows below give T cell receptor beta chains drawn from one sample of a study of OX40 agonist ivuxolimab in advanced cancers. Sequencing used immunoSEQ multiplex PCR; TCRdb keeps in-frame clones, though not all of them. The sample lists about 76,000 clones; around 85% were seen once. Sequencing was performed on CD4+ or CD8+ T cells sorted from blood, taken in a trial of the OX40 agonist ivuxolimab. The receptors come from an adult with an advanced solid tumor such as melanoma, head and neck, liver or kidney cancer. CDR3s include the opening cysteine and the closing phenylalanine or tryptophan. A D gene is named only where the DNA matches it firmly. Clone size is not always given. Where it is, it says once, few, many or a class for expanded clones.

j_call | d_call | clone_size | v_call | cdr3_nt | cdr3_aa
TRBJ1-2 | . | . | TRBV7-6 | TGTGCCAGCAGCTTAGGGCGGGGATATGGCTACACCTTC | CASSLGRGYGYTF
TRBJ1-2 | . | . | TRBV30 | TGTGCCTGGAGTGCCGGGTCTGCATGGTATGGCTACACCTTC | CAWSAGSAWYGYTF
TRBJ1-2 | . | . | TRBV6-6 | TGTGCCAGCAGTTACGAGGGAACAGGGCATGGCTACACCTTC | CASSYEGTGHGYTF
TRBJ2-7 | TRBD1 | . | TRBV7-2 | TGTGCCAGCAGCCTATCACAGGGGCCGACCTACGAGCAGTACTTC | CASSLSQGPTYEQYF
TRBJ2-1 | TRBD1 | . | TRBV6-5 | TGTGCCAGCAGGGACGGGACAGTTAACAATGAGCAGTTCTTC | CASRDGTVNNEQFF
TRBJ2-3 | . | . | TRBV5-1 | TGCGCCAGCAGCTTGGTGGGGCCGGATACGCAGTATTTT | CASSLVGPDTQYF
TRBJ1-2 | . | . | TRBV11-2 | TGTGCCAGCAGCTTAGAAGTCCGGGGTTGGGGCTACACCTTC | CASSLEVRGWGYTF
TRBJ1-1 | TRBD1 | . | TRBV11-2 | TGTGCCAGCAGCTCAAGGGGGCTGGACCCTGAAGCTTTCTTT | CASSSRGLDPEAFF
TRBJ2-7 | TRBD1 | . | TRBV7-2 | TGTGCCAGCAGCTTAGGGGCCGGGACAGAGAACTTC | CASSLGAGTENF
TRBJ2-7 | TRBD1 | . | TRBV29-1 | TGCAGCGTTGAAGACCAGGGACAGGGAGCTTCCTACGAGCAGTACTTC | CSVEDQGQGASYEQYF
TRBJ2-2 | TRBD1 | once | TRBV11-2 | TGTGCCAGCAGCTCTATAAGGGCAGGGGGCGCGACCGGGGAGCTGTTTTTT | CASSSIRAGGATGELFF
TRBJ1-1 | TRBD1 | . | TRBV2 | TGTGCCAGCAGTGAGGGTTGGACAGGGGAAGCTTTCTTT | CASSEGWTGEAFF
TRBJ1-1 | . | . | TRBV28 | TGTGCCAGCAGTTTGGCGGGTTTCACTGAAGCTTTCTTT | CASSLAGFTEAFF
TRBJ2-2 | . | . | TRBV9 | TGTGCCAGCAGCGTAGACCTGGGGCGGACCGGGGAGCTGTTTTTT | CASSVDLGRTGELFF
TRBJ2-5 | . | . | TRBV7-2 | TGTGCCAGCAGCTTAAGCGGACAGTCCCCGACCCAGTACTTC | CASSLSGQSPTQYF
TRBJ2-7 | . | . | TRBV4-1 | TGCGCCAGCAGCCAAGATGAGGGAAGGGAGCAGTACTTC | CASSQDEGREQYF
TRBJ2-3 | . | . | TRBV19 | TGTGCCAGTAGTATCATGGATACGCAGTATTTT | CASSIMDTQYF
TRBJ2-3 | TRBD2 | once | TRBV5-1 | TGCGCCAGCAGCTTAGGACTAGCGGGGGGTAAAACAGATACGCAGTATTTT | CASSLGLAGGKTDTQYF
TRBJ2-7 | . | . | TRBV6-6 | TGTGCCAGCAGGGAAGGCGGGAACGAGCAGTACTTC | CASREGGNEQYF
TRBJ1-5 | . | . | TRBV19 | TGTGCCAGTAGTATAGGCCAGACTAGCAATCAGCCCCAGCATTTT | CASSIGQTSNQPQHF
TRBJ1-5 | . | . | TRBV12-5 | TGTGCTAGTGGCATTGATAGCAATCAGCCCCAGCATTTT | CASGIDSNQPQHF
TRBJ2-3 | . | . | TRBV5-1 | TGCGCCAGCAAGGTGGCCCCCGCTAGCACAGATACGCAGTATTTT | CASKVAPASTDTQYF
TRBJ1-1 | . | . | TRBV7-2 | TGTGCCAGCAGCTTAGCGTGGGGAGCGGGCACTGAAGCTTTCTTT | CASSLAWGAGTEAFF
TRBJ2-7 | . | . | TRBV6-5 | TGTGCCAGCAGACATCATCGGGACGGAAACTACGAGCAGTACTTC | CASRHHRDGNYEQYF
TRBJ2-2 | . | . | TRBV7-2 | TGTGCCAGCAGCTTACGGCCGGGCTCGAACACCGGGGAGCTGTTTTTT | CASSLRPGSNTGELFF
TRBJ2-3 | TRBD1 | . | TRBV10-3 | TGTGCCATCAGCGAAACAGGGGGTGGTTTTGATACGCAGTATTTT | CAISETGGGFDTQYF
TRBJ1-5 | . | . | TRBV5-1 | TGCGCCAGCAGCTTGGAGGGTTCAAGCAATCAGCCCCAGCATTTT | CASSLEGSSNQPQHF
TRBJ2-2 | . | . | TRBV5-8 | TGTGCCAGCAGCTACGACCCGACGAACACCGGGGAGCTGTTTTTT | CASSYDPTNTGELFF
TRBJ2-1 | . | once | TRBV12-5 | TGTGCTAGTGGTTTGGCCCCGCATGAGCAGTTCTTC | CASGLAPHEQFF
TRBJ1-2 | TRBD1 | once | TRBV19 | TGTGCCAGTAGTGCAGGATGGACAGGGACCTATGGCTACACCTTC | CASSAGWTGTYGYTF
TRBJ1-6 | . | . | TRBV6-6 | TGTGCCAGCACGAGCTCCTATAATTCACCCCTCCACTTT | CASTSSYNSPLHF
TRBJ1-2 | . | . | TRBV14 | TGTGCCAGCAGCCAAGACTGGGGACAACTAAGTACCTTC | CASSQDWGQLSTF
TRBJ2-3 | TRBD1 | . | TRBV5-4 | TGTGCCAGCAGCCGACAGGGGGCGACAGATACGCAGTATTTT | CASSRQGATDTQYF
TRBJ1-5 | . | . | TRBV6-1 | TGTGCCAGCAGTGAAAACGGGGCCGACGGGCATCAGCCCCAGCATTTT | CASSENGADGHQPQHF
TRBJ2-2 | . | . | TRBV4-3 | TGCGCCAGCAGCTCTTGGGTCCCCGGGGAGCTGTTTTTT | CASSSWVPGELFF
TRBJ1-3 | . | . | TRBV6-5 | TGTGCCAGCAGTTCCTTCCCGACCTCTGGAAACACCATATATTTT | CASSSFPTSGNTIYF
TRBJ2-3 | . | . | TRBV10-3 | TGTGCCATCAGGGGGGTCCTCACAGATACGCAGTATTTT | CAIRGVLTDTQYF
TRBJ2-2 | . | once | TRBV6-6 | TGTGCCAGCAGTCCGACAGTGACCGGGGAGCTGTTTTTT | CASSPTVTGELFF
TRBJ2-4 | . | once | TRBV6-5 | TGTGCCAGCAGTTACTCGACCAGTTTAGCCAAAAACATTCAGTACTTC | CASSYSTSLAKNIQYF
TRBJ2-1 | TRBD2 | . | TRBV4-3 | TGCGCCAGCAGCCCGACTAGCGGGGGCATCAATGAGCAGTTCTTC | CASSPTSGGINEQFF
TRBJ2-7 | . | . | TRBV21-1 | TGTGCCAGCAGCAAGGACGTTTTCCCGCACGAGCAGTACTTC | CASSKDVFPHEQYF